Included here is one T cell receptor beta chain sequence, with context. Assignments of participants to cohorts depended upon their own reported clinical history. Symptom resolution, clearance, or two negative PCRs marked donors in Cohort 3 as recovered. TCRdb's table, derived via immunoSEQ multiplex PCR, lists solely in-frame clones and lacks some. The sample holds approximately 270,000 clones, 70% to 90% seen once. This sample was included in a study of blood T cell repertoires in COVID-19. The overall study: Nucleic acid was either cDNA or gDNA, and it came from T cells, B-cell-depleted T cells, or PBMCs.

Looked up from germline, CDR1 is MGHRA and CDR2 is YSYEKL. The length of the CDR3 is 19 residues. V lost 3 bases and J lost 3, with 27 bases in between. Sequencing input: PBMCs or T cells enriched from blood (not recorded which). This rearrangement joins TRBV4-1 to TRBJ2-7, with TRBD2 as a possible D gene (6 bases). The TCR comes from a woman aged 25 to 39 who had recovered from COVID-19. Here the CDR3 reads CASSQRTGVWDPPLYEQYF. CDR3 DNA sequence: TGCGCCAGCAGCCAGCGGACGGGAGTTTGGGATCCCCCACTCTACGAGCAGTACTTC.